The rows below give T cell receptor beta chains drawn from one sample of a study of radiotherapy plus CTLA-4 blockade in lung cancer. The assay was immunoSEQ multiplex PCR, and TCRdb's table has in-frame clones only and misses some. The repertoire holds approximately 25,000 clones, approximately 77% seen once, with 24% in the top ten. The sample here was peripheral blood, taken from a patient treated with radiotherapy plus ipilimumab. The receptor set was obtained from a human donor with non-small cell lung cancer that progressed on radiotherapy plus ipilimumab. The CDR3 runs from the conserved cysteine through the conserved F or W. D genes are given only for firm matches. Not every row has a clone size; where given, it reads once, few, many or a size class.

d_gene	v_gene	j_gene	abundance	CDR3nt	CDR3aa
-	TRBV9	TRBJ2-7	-	TGTGCCAGCAGCGTCGGTCAGGAATACGAGCAGTACTTC	CASSVGQEYEQYF
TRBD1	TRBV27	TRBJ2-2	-	TGTGCCAGCAGGCAGGGGGCAGCGAACACCGGGGAGCTGTTTTTT	CASRQGAANTGELFF
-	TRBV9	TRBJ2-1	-	TGTGCCAGCAGCCCCCCGGGGGAGACGGGAGAGCAGTTCTTC	CASSPPGETGEQFF
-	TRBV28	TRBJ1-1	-	TGTGCCAGCTCCCCCCTAGACAGTTTGAACACTGAAGCTTTCTTT	CASSPLDSLNTEAFF
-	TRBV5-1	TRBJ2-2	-	TGCGCCAGCAGCCGAGTGGGGCAGAAGACCGGGGAGCTGTTTTTT	CASSRVGQKTGELFF
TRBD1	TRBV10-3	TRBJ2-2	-	TGTGCCATCAGTGAGTCTCAGACAGGGGTGCGAACCGGGGAGCTGTTTTTT	CAISESQTGVRTGELFF
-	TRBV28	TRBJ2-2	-	TGTGCCAGCAGTTTGTGGGGCAGAGAGGGCGGGGAGCTGTTTTTT	CASSLWGREGGELFF
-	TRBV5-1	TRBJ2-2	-	TGCGCCAGCACCCCTTCTGGGGAACGGACCGGGGAGCTGTTTTTT	CASTPSGERTGELFF
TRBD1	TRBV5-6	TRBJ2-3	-	TGTGCCAGCAGCTTGGGGGGACAGGGGGTTGATACGCAGTATTTT	CASSLGGQGVDTQYF
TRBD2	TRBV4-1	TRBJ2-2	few	TGCGCCAGCAGCCCAGGGGGGCTAGCGGGAGTAGGAACCGGGGAGCTGTTTTTT	CASSPGGLAGVGTGELFF
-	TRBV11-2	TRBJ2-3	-	TGTGCCAGCAGCCCGGGGACAGATACGCAGTATTTT	CASSPGTDTQYF
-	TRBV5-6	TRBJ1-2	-	TGTGCCAGCAGCTTAACCAGTAACTATGGCTACACCTTC	CASSLTSNYGYTF
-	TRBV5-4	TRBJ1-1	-	TGTGCCAGCAGCCTAGACCCGGACACTGAAGCTTTCTTT	CASSLDPDTEAFF
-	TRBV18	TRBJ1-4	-	TGTGCCAGCTCACCCCCTACAGGGTTGAGGAATGAAAAACTGTTTTTT	CASSPPTGLRNEKLFF
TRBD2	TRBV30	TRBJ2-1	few	TGTGCCTGGACCCGTACTAGCGGGGGGACTGAGCAGTTCTTC	CAWTRTSGGTEQFF
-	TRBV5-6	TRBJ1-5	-	TGTGCCAGCACAATTAGCAATCAGCCCCAGCATTTT	CASTISNQPQHF
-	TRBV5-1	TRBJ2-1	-	TGCGCCAGCAGCTTGTGGGCAGGTTTTTCAGGGACTTACAATGAGCAGTTCTTC	CASSLWAGFSGTYNEQFF
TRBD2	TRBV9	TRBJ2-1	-	TGTGCCAGCAGCCCGCGGGGGGCGAACTCCTACAATGAGCAGTTCTTC	CASSPRGANSYNEQFF
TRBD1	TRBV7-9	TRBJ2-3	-	TGTGCCAGCAGCTCGGACAGGGGAGGCGCAGATACGCAGTATTTT	CASSSDRGGADTQYF
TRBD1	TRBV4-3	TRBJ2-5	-	TGCGCCAGCAGCCGGGGACAGGGGGCAATGGGAGAGACCCAGTACTTC	CASSRGQGAMGETQYF
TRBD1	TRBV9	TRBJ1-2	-	TGTGCCAGCAGCGTAGAAGCTCAGGGGGACGGTGGCTACACCTTC	CASSVEAQGDGGYTF
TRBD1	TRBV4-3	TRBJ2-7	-	TGCGCCAGCAGCCAACTTCGACAGGGTGGCCTCTACGAGCAGTACTTC	CASSQLRQGGLYEQYF
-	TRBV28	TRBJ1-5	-	TGTGCCAGCAGTTTATCAGGGAGTCAGCCCCAGCATTTT	CASSLSGSQPQHF
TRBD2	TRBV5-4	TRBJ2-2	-	TGTGCCAGCAGCTCGGAGACTAGCGGGGGGGCGGGCACCGGGGAGCTGTTTTTT	CASSSETSGGAGTGELFF
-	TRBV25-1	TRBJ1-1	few	TGTGCCAGCAGTGAATCTGGAGAGGGCACAGATAACACTGAAGCTTTCTTT	CASSESGEGTDNTEAFF
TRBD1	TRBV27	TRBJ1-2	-	TGTGCCAGCAGTTTCTTCCAGACAGGGGGAATCGGCTATGGCTACACCTTC	CASSFFQTGGIGYGYTF
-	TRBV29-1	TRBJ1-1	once	TGCAGCGGGGAAAGGACAAGCGGCACTGAAGCTTTCTTT	CSGERTSGTEAFF
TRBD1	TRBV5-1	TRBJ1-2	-	TGCGCCAGCAGCTTGGCCGTTGGGACAGGAGGATATGGCTACACCTTC	CASSLAVGTGGYGYTF
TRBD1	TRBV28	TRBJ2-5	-	TGTGCCAGCCGCCGGGACAGGGGGTTCGAGACCCAGTACTTC	CASRRDRGFETQYF
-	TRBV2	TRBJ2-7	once	TGTGCCAGCAGTAAAAGTTCCTACGAGCAGTACTTC	CASSKSSYEQYF
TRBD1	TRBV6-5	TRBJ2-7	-	TGTGCCAGCACCTCTGGACAGGGCTACTACGAGCAGTACTTC	CASTSGQGYYEQYF
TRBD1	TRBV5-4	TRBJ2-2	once	TGTGCCAGCAGCTTGCCACCGGGACAGGGCCCCGGGGAGCTGTTTTTT	CASSLPPGQGPGELFF
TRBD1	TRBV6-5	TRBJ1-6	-	TGTGCCAGCAGTTCCCAGACAGGAGGGGGCTCACCCCTCCACTTT	CASSSQTGGGSPLHF
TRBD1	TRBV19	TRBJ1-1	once	TGTGCCACTACCACGCGGCAGGGGGCTTCAGAAGCTTTCTTT	CATTTRQGASEAFF
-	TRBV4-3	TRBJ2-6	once	TGCGCCAGCAGCCAAGTTCACGACTACTCTGGGGCCAACGTCCTGACTTTC	CASSQVHDYSGANVLTF
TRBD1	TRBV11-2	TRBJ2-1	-	TGTGCCAGCAGCCCTACAGGGGGCGCTGACAATGAGCAGTTCTTC	CASSPTGGADNEQFF
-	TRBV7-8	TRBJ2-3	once	TGTGCCAGTAGCCTCCGGGACTGGGGCACAGATACGCAGTATTTT	CASSLRDWGTDTQYF
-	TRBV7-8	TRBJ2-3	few	TGTGCCAGCAGCTTATCGTCTCTAGGCCTGGATACGCAGTATTTT	CASSLSSLGLDTQYF
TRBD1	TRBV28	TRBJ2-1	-	TGTGCCAGCAGTTCGGGACAGGATCTAATCAATGAGCAGTTCTTC	CASSSGQDLINEQFF
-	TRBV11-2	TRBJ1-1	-	TGTGCCAGCAGCTTAGTCGGGGCTGAAGCTTTCTTT	CASSLVGAEAFF
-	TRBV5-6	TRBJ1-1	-	TGTGCCAGCAGCTCAATTTTGAACACTGAAGCTTTCTTT	CASSSILNTEAFF
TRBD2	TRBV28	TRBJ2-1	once	TGTGCCAGCAGGCCGGGACTAGGGATTGGTGAGCAGTTCTTC	CASRPGLGIGEQFF
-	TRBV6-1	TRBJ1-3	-	TGTGCCAGCAGAACGAACTTATTCTCTGGAAACACCATATATTTT	CASRTNLFSGNTIYF
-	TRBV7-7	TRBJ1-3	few	TGTGCCAGCAGCCCCAGTCTGCTGCATGGAAACACCATATATTTT	CASSPSLLHGNTIYF
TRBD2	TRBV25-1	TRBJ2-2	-	TGTGCCAGCAGTGAACGCAGGACTAGCGGGAACACCGGGGAGCTGTTTTTT	CASSERRTSGNTGELFF
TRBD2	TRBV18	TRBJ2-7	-	TGTGCCAGCTCAACCGGGACTAGCGGGGGGACCTACGAGCAGTACTTC	CASSTGTSGGTYEQYF
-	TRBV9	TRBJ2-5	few	TGTGCCAGCAGCGTCACAGGTCTGGGGCAAGAGACCCAGTACTTC	CASSVTGLGQETQYF
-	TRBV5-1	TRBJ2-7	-	TGCGCCAGCAGCTTGGATGGGTACGAGCAGTACTTC	CASSLDGYEQYF
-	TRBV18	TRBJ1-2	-	TGTGCCAGCTCACCAACGTCGGACTATGGCTACACCTTC	CASSPTSDYGYTF
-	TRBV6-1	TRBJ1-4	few	TGTGCCAGCGGGAGAGGAAATGAAAAACTGTTTTTT	CASGRGNEKLFF
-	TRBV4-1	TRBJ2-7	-	TGCGCCAGCAGCCAAGATCTTCTAGCCTCCGAGCAGTACTTC	CASSQDLLASEQYF
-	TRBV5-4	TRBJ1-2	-	TGTGCCAGCACCTCCGGGGCCAACTATGGCTACACCTTC	CASTSGANYGYTF
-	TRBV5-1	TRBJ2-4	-	TGCGCCAGCAGCTTGAGGGACCCCTTAGCCAAAAACATTCAGTACTTC	CASSLRDPLAKNIQYF